Presented here are 25 T cell receptor beta chains from one specimen sequenced in a study of control samples from healthy donors and cancer patients. Measured with immunoSEQ multiplex PCR; TCRdb has only the in-frame clones, and not every one. This sample has over 200,000 clones, with about four fifths found just once. The sample consisted of PBMCs. The source is a woman aged 55-70 years with lung cancer.

The rearrangement links TRBV2 to TRBJ2-5; 8 nucleotides agree with TRBD1. This CDR3 spans 17 amino acids. From germline, CDR1 is SNHLY and CDR2 FYNNEI. J lost 4 bases, V lost 6 bases, and 16 bases had no gene match. The CDR3 nucleotides read TGTGCCAGCAGCGTAATAAAGCTGACCACAGGGGGAGAGACCCAGTACTTC. It codes for CASSVIKLTTGGETQYF.

This clone has a single count. The chain carries TRBV5-8 and TRBJ2-2; D is possibly TRBD2 (6 bases). This CDR3 is built from 15 residues. Germline values: CDR1 SGHTS, CDR2 YDEGEE. V lost 0 bases, J lost 5 bases, and 11 bases lay in between. This CDR3 reads CASSLGGTLTGELFF. Written as DNA, the CDR3 is TGTGCCAGCAGCTTGGGCGGGACGCTTACCGGGGAGCTGTTTTTT.

This clone was found a few times. This chain links TRBV11-2 with TRBJ2-1; D not resolved. The CDR3 length is 12 residues. Trimming removed 0 bases from V and 11 bases from J, with 8 bases in between. Per the germline V gene, CDR1 is SGHAT and CDR2 is FQNNGV. The CDR3 DNA reads TGTGCCAGCAGCTTAGATACGCCACAGCAGTTCTTC. Translated: CASSLDTPQQFF.

This sequence joins TRBV28 and TRBJ1-2; D is possibly TRBD1 (6 bases). The V end was cut by 11 bases, the J end by 8 bases, with 18 bases between. Germline V gene sequence: CDR1 MDHEN, CDR2 SYDVKM. This CDR3 spans 12 amino acids. CDR3 sequence: CAYSAGGAGYTF. The DNA of the CDR3 is TGTGCCTACTCCGCGGGGGGGGCCGGCTACACCTTC.

The chain is built from TRBV5-1 and TRBJ1-5; TRBD1 is a possible D gene (6 bases). The CDR3 has 15 amino acids. V was clipped by 0 bases and J by 6 bases, with 13 bases between them. From germline, CDR1 is SGHRS and CDR2 YFSETQ. The CDR3 sequence: CASSLEAGAGQPQHF. CDR3 in DNA: TGCGCCAGCAGCTTGGAAGCAGGGGCGGGTCAGCCCCAGCATTTT.

This chain connects TRBV11-2 to TRBJ2-7; 10 bases are shared with TRBD1. This CDR3 contains 18 residues. The junction had 18 bases not matched to a gene; V was cut back by 6 bases and J by 4 bases. Germline CDR1 SGHAT, CDR2 FQNNGV. The CDR3 sequence: CASRSVSGQGWLVYEQYF. The CDR3 DNA follows: TGTGCCAGCAGGTCCGTGTCGGGACAGGGGTGGCTGGTTTACGAGCAGTACTTC.

The chain carries TRBV6-5 and TRBJ2-7, with D tentatively TRBD1 or TRBD2 (5 bases each). With 5 bases removed from V and 3 bases from J, the gap between germline ends came to 11 bases. The CDR3 spans 13 residues. Germline CDR1 is MNHEY and CDR2 is SVGAGI. Here the CDR3 reads CASSPTGLYEQYF. The DNA for the CDR3 is TGTGCCAGCAGTCCTACAGGACTCTACGAGCAGTACTTC.

The chain uses TRBV5-1 and TRBJ2-5, with 10 bases identical to TRBD1. Germline V gene sequence: CDR1 SGHRS, CDR2 YFSETQ. The CDR3 has 15 amino acids. V lost 5 bases and J lost 4; bases outside the gene matches: 8. CDR3 nucleotides: TGCGCCAGCAGTCCTGGGACAGGGGTTCGAGAGACCCAGTACTTC. Translated: CASSPGTGVRETQYF.

This chain connects TRBV5-1 to TRBJ1-4; TRBD1 matches at 8 bases. CDR1 is SGHRS, CDR2 YFSETQ, per germline. The CDR3 consists of 13 residues. V lost 4 bases to trimming and J lost 8 bases; unmatched junction nucleotides: 4. CDR3 residues: CASSPNRGEKLFF. In DNA, the CDR3 is TGCGCCAGCAGCCCTAACAGGGGGGAAAAACTGTTTTTT.

The chain has TRBV19 and TRBJ2-3; D unclear. The length of the CDR3 is 13 residues. CDR1 is LNHDA and CDR2 is SQIVND in the germline V gene (reference sequence). Trimming removed 7 bases at V and 0 bases at J, with 8 bases between. CDR3 DNA: TGTGCCAGTAAGGTTGCCAGCACAGATACGCAGTATTTT. Protein sequence: CASKVASTDTQYF.

The chain joins TRBV15 to TRBJ1-5, with 7 nucleotides matching TRBD1. Germline CDR1 and CDR2: LNHNV and YYDKDF (reference sequence). V trimming: 0 bases; J trimming: 2 bases; junction bases outside the gene matches: 7. CDR3 size: 17 residues. The chain's CDR3 is CATSRDVQGRGNQPQHF. For the CDR3, the DNA is TGTGCCACCAGCAGAGATGTACAGGGGAGAGGCAATCAGCCCCAGCATTTT. Variable domain in full (rest from reference TRBV15 and TRBJ1-5): DAMVIQNPRYQVTQFGKPVTLSCSQTLNHNVMYWYQQKSSQAPKLLFHYYDKDFNNEADTPDNFQSRRPNTSFCFLDIRSPGLGDTAMYLCATSRDVQGRGNQPQHFGDGTRLSIL.

The chain employs TRBV5-1 and TRBJ2-7; D remains unclear. Trimming removed 4 bases from V and 5 bases from J, with 16 bases in between. The CDR3 runs to 14 residues. Germline assignment: CDR1 SGHRS and CDR2 YFSETQ. CDR3 residues: CASSARVQNDEQYF. The DNA of the CDR3 is TGCGCCAGCAGCGCTCGGGTTCAGAACGACGAGCAGTACTTC. Complete variable domain (other parts from reference TRBV5-1 and TRBJ2-7): KAGVTQTPRYLIKTRGQQVTLSCSPISGHRSVSWYQQTPGQGLQFLFEYFSETQRNKGNFPGRFSGRQFSNSRSEMNVSTLELGDSALYLCASSARVQNDEQYFGPGTRLTVT.

A single count supports this clone. The V gene is TRBV5-1, the J gene TRBJ1-6; a weak D match, TRBD1 (5 bases). The germline V and J ends were trimmed by 4 bases and 6 bases, with 11 bases remaining between them. Looked up from germline, CDR1 is SGHRS and CDR2 is YFSETQ. There are 14 residues in the CDR3. This CDR3 reads CASSAGTVNSPLHF. In DNA form, the CDR3 reads TGCGCCAGCAGCGCCGGGACGGTTAATTCACCCCTCCACTTT. Drawing the rest from reference TRBV5-1 and TRBJ1-6, the complete variable domain is KAGVTQTPRYLIKTRGQQVTLSCSPISGHRSVSWYQQTPGQGLQFLFEYFSETQRNKGNFPGRFSGRQFSNSRSEMNVSTLELGDSALYLCASSAGTVNSPLHFGNGTRLTVT.

This chain joins TRBV10-1 and TRBJ1-1; 9 positions agree with TRBD1. This CDR3 comprises 18 residues. Germline trimming cut 0 bases from V and 5 bases from J; bases unmatched to any gene: 13. Looked up from germline, CDR1 is WNHNN and CDR2 is SYGVQD (reference sequence). CDR3 in amino acids: CASSESTGTGLLKTEAFF. DNA for the CDR3: TGCGCCAGCAGTGAGTCGACGGGGACAGGGCTTCTCAAGACTGAAGCTTTCTTT.

The chain couples TRBV10-1 to TRBJ2-7, with TRBD2 identical over 11 bases. In germline, CDR1 is WNHNN, CDR2 SYGVQD (reference sequence). The CDR3 is 15 amino acids. V dropped 0 bases and J dropped 2; count of bases not matched to a gene: 0. CDR3: CASSESSGRAYEQYF. For the CDR3, the DNA is TGCGCCAGCAGTGAGTCTAGCGGGAGGGCCTACGAGCAGTACTTC.

The chain carries TRBV15 and TRBJ2-2; 14 bases line up with TRBD2. V lost 2 bases, J lost 5 bases, and 10 bases stayed unmatched. Germline-derived CDR1 and CDR2 are LNHNV and YYDKDF (reference sequence). The CDR3 runs 19 residues. The CDR3 DNA sequence: TGTGCCACCAGCAGATCGGGACTAGCGGGAGAAGTAAGGACCGGGGAGCTGTTTTTT. It codes for CATSRSGLAGEVRTGELFF.

The V and J genes are TRBV6-1 and TRBJ1-5, with TRBD1 as a possible D gene (5 bases). Germline CDR1 and CDR2: MNHNS and SASEGT. This CDR3 comprises 14 residues. Between the trimmed V and J ends, which lost 2 bases and 6 bases, there was a span of 11 bases. DNA of the CDR3: TGTGCCAGCAGTGAACAGGGAACCCGTCAGCCCCAGCATTTT. It translates to CASSEQGTRQPQHF.

For this clone: Additional DNA sequences in this sample encode the identical CDR3. This chain joins TRBV6-1 and TRBJ2-6, with D unclear. V lost 1 base and J lost 10, with 17 bases in between. Per germline, CDR1 MNHNS and CDR2 SASEGT. The CDR3 extends over 16 amino acids. CDR3 nucleotide sequence: TGTGCCAGCAGTGAAGTCATCTCCCTTGGCCAAAACGTCCTGACTTTC. Amino acids: CASSEVISLGQNVLTF.

This sequence joins TRBV11-2 and TRBJ1-1; D may be TRBD1 (6 bases). V lost 7 bases and J lost 4, with 13 bases in between. This CDR3 spans 13 amino acids. CDR1 is SGHAT and CDR2 is FQNNGV in the germline V gene. CDR3 region: CASTLRGGTEAFF. DNA for the CDR3: TGTGCCAGCACTCTTAGGGGGGGCACTGAAGCTTTCTTT.

The CDR3 loop is CASIGANVLTF. For the CDR3, the DNA is TGTGCCAGCATCGGGGCCAACGTCCTGACTTTC. The rearrangement links TRBV28 to TRBJ2-6; no clear D. The CDR3 length is 11 residues. CDR1 is MDHEN and CDR2 is SYDVKM in the germline V gene. The V end was cut by 7 bases, the J end by 4 bases, with 2 bases between.

The J gene is TRBJ1-5, the V gene TRBV15, with D uncertain. The CDR3 extends over 16 amino acids. The germline CDR1 and CDR2 sequences are LNHNV and YYDKDF (reference sequence). V was cut by 0 bases and J by 3 bases, with 12 bases left in between. CDR3 in amino acids: CATSRDDRPINQPQHF. The CDR3, as DNA: TGTGCCACCAGCAGAGATGACCGTCCGATCAATCAGCCCCAGCATTTT.

The V gene is TRBV20-1, the J gene TRBJ2-1; 7 nucleotides match TRBD2. CDR1 and CDR2 (germline): DFQATT, SNEGSKA (reference sequence). CDR3 length: 15 residues. Unmatched junction bases numbered 11, after V lost 3 bases and J lost 6 bases. CDR3 protein: CSASRLAAGSNEQFF. DNA for the CDR3: TGCAGTGCTAGTCGGCTAGCGGCCGGGAGCAATGAGCAGTTCTTC.

Worth noting for this clone: Sequence at one end of the junction differs from germline and may be a read error. J is TRBJ1-2 and V is TRBV5-1; possibly TRBD1 for D (6 bases). Germline V lookup: CDR1 SGHRS, CDR2 YFSETQ. The CDR3 has 12 amino acids. CDR3 DNA: TGCGCCAGCAGCTTGAATATGGACAGATTCTCCTTC. It specifies CASSLNMDRFSF.

This clone was counted ten times or more. The V and J genes are TRBV2 and TRBJ2-7; D could derive from TRBD1 or TRBD2 (5 bases each). Trimming took off 6 bases at V and 7 bases at J, with 16 bases between the two ends. The CDR3 runs 13 residues. Germline CDR1 and CDR2: SNHLY and FYNNEI. Here the CDR3 DNA reads TGTGCCAGCAGCGGCACCCGAGGGGAAGAGCAGTACTTC. The encoded protein is CASSGTRGEEQYF. Full variable domain (remainder filled in from reference TRBV2 and TRBJ2-7): EPEVTQTPSHQVTQMGQEVILRCVPISNHLYFYWYRQILGQKVEFLVSFYNNEISEKSEIFDDQFSVERPDGSNFTLKIRSTKLEDSAMYFCASSGTRGEEQYFGPGTRLTVT.

This clone has just a few counts. The V and J genes are TRBV11-2 and TRBJ1-1, with no clear D. Trimming took off 0 bases at V and 5 bases at J, with 10 bases between the two ends. Per the germline V gene, CDR1 is SGHAT and CDR2 is FQNNGV. The CDR3 consists of 14 residues. The CDR3 spells CASSLEGGVTEAFF. The CDR3 bases are TGTGCCAGCAGCTTAGAGGGTGGTGTTACTGAAGCTTTCTTT. The whole variable domain, filled in from reference TRBV11-2 and TRBJ1-1, reads EAGVAQSPRYKIIEKRQSVAFWCNPISGHATLYWYQQILGQGPKLLIQFQNNGVVDDSQLPKDRFSAERLKGVDSTLKIQPAKLEDSAVYLCASSLEGGVTEAFFGQGTRLTVV.